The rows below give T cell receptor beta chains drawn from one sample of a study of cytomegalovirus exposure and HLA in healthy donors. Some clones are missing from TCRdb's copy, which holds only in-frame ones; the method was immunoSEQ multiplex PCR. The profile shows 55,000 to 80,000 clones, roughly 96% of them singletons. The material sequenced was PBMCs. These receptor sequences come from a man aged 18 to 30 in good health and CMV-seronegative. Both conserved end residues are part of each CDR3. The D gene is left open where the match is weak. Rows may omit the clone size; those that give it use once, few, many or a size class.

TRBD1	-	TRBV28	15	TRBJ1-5	CASSPSDRENQPQHF	TGTGCCAGCAGCCCTTCAGACAGGGAGAATCAGCCCCAGCATTTT
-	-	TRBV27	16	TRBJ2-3	CASRRATAISTDTQYF	TGTGCCAGCAGGAGGGCCACAGCAATTAGCACAGATACGCAGTATTTT
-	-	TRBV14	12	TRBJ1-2	CASSHTIYGYTF	TGTGCCAGCAGCCACACTATCTATGGCTACACCTTC
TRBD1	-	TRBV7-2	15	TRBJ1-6	CASSLEGAANSPLHF	TGTGCCAGCAGCTTAGAGGGGGCCGCTAATTCACCCCTCCACTTT
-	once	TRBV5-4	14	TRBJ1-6	CASSSVGEGSPLHF	TGTGCCAGCAGCTCGGTGGGGGAGGGCTCACCCCTCCACTTT
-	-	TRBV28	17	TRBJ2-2	CASSHTIADTNTGELFF	TGTGCCAGCAGCCATACTATAGCGGACACGAACACCGGGGAGCTGTTTTTT
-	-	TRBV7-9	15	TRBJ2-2	CASSLRVGGTGELFF	TGTGCCAGCAGCCTCCGGGTCGGCGGGACCGGGGAGCTGTTTTTT
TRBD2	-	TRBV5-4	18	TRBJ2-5	CASSSPATSGGAEETQYF	TGTGCCAGCAGCTCTCCAGCGACTAGCGGGGGGGCCGAAGAGACCCAGTACTTC
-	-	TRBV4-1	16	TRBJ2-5	CASSQAELSDQETQYF	TGCGCCAGCAGCCAAGCGGAGTTGTCCGACCAAGAGACCCAGTACTTC
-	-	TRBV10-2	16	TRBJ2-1	CASSESSGRAYNEQFF	TGCGCCAGCAGTGAGTCCTCTGGGCGGGCCTACAATGAGCAGTTCTTC
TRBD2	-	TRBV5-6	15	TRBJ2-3	CASSFPGGDTDTQYF	TGTGCCAGCAGCTTCCCGGGGGGGGACACAGATACGCAGTATTTT
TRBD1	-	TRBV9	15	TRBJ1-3	CASSPWDRSADTIYF	TGTGCCAGCAGTCCCTGGGACAGGTCTGCGGACACCATATATTTT
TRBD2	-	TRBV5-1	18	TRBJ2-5	CASSVLPSGGGPGETQYF	TGCGCCAGCAGCGTATTACCTAGCGGGGGGGGCCCTGGGGAGACCCAGTACTTC
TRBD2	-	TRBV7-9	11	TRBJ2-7	CASSWGGEQYF	TGTGCCAGCAGCTGGGGGGGGGAGCAGTACTTC
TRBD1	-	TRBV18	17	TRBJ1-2	CASSQRPGTGSNYGYTF	TGTGCCAGCTCACAGCGTCCCGGGACAGGGTCCAACTATGGCTACACCTTC
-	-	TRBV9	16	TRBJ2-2	CASSGSGQINTGELFF	TGTGCCAGCAGCGGATCCGGACAGATTAACACCGGGGAGCTGTTTTTT
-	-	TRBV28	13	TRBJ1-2	CASSFGQTYGYTF	TGTGCCAGCAGTTTTGGGCAGACCTATGGCTACACCTTC
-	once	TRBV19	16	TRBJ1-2	CASSMGGALEFGGYTF	TGTGCCAGTAGTATGGGAGGGGCTCTTGAATTTGGTGGCTACACCTTC
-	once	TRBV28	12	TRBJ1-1	CASSQINTEAFF	TGTGCCAGCAGCCAGATAAACACTGAAGCTTTCTTT
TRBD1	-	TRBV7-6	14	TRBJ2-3	CASSRDRVTDTQYF	TGTGCCAGCAGTCGGGACAGGGTCACAGATACGCAGTATTTT
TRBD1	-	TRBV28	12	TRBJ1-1	CASSLQGWLAFF	TGTGCCAGCAGTCTACAGGGGTGGCTGGCTTTCTTT
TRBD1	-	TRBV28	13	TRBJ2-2	CASRDRTTGELFF	TGTGCCAGCAGGGACAGGACCACCGGGGAGCTGTTTTTT
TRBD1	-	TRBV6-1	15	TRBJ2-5	CASSRGRGQQETQYF	TGTGCCAGCAGCAGGGGCAGGGGGCAGCAAGAGACCCAGTACTTC
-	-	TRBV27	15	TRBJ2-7	CASSRTGTKDYEQYF	TGTGCCAGCAGTCGGACAGGGACTAAAGATTACGAGCAGTACTTC
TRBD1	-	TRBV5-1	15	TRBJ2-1	CASSQSGTGHNEQFF	TGCGCCAGCAGCCAATCCGGGACAGGTCATAATGAGCAGTTCTTC
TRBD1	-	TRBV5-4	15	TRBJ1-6	CASSPRGTVDSPLHF	TGTGCCAGCAGCCCCAGGGGGACAGTCGATTCACCCCTCCACTTT
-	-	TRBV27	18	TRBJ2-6	CASSLGGRGSAGANVLTF	TGTGCCAGCAGTTTGGGTGGTAGGGGATCTGCTGGGGCCAACGTCCTGACTTTC
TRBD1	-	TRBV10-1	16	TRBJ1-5	CASGKTGEGAYQPQHF	TGCGCCAGCGGCAAGACAGGGGAAGGAGCCTATCAGCCCCAGCATTTT